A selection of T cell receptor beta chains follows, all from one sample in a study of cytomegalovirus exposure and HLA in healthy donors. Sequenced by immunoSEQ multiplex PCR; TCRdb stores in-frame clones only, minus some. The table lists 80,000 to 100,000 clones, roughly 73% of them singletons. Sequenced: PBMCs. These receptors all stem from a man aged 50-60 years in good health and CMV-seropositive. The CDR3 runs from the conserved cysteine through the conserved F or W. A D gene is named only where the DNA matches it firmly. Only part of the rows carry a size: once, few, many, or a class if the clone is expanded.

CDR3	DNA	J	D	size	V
CASSPSSGDYNEQFF	TGTGCCAGCAGCCCGTCTAGCGGGGACTACAATGAGCAGTTCTTC	TRBJ2-1	TRBD2	-	TRBV9
CASSLPSRRAEAFF	TGTGCCAGCAGCCTACCTTCCAGGAGGGCTGAAGCTTTCTTT	TRBJ1-1	-	few	TRBV7-2
CASSQEKGRGYGYTF	TGCGCCAGCAGCCAAGAGAAGGGGAGGGGGTATGGCTACACCTTC	TRBJ1-2	-	-	TRBV4-3
CASSRETGTGNTIYF	TGTGCCAGTAGCAGGGAAACAGGAACTGGAAACACCATATATTTT	TRBJ1-3	-	-	TRBV19
CASSVGGTGRRETQYF	TGTGCCAGCAGCGTAGGCGGGACAGGGCGAAGAGAGACCCAGTACTTC	TRBJ2-5	TRBD1	-	TRBV9
CASSFTQGAEAFF	TGTGCCAGCAGCTTTACACAGGGGGCTGAAGCTTTCTTT	TRBJ1-1	TRBD1	few	TRBV7-9
CAWSWDTTYNSPLHF	TGTGCCTGGAGTTGGGACACTACATATAATTCACCCCTCCACTTT	TRBJ1-6	-	-	TRBV30
CASSTGHIRTGELFF	TGTGCCAGCAGCACTGGACATATTCGCACCGGGGAGCTGTTTTTT	TRBJ2-2	-	-	TRBV7-9
CASSPRAQEQFF	TGTGCCAGCAGTCCGCGGGCGCAGGAGCAGTTCTTC	TRBJ2-1	-	-	TRBV27
CASSPRVTEAFF	TGTGCCAGCAGCCCCAGGGTGACTGAAGCTTTCTTT	TRBJ1-1	-	-	TRBV7-9
CASSQSGANVLTF	TGTGCCAGCAGCCAATCTGGGGCCAACGTCCTGACTTTC	TRBJ2-6	-	-	TRBV9
CASSSGRDYNEQFF	TGCGCCAGCAGCTCCGGTCGAGATTACAATGAGCAGTTCTTC	TRBJ2-1	-	-	TRBV5-1
CAWRPVTGELFF	TGTGCCTGGAGACCAGTAACCGGGGAGCTGTTTTTT	TRBJ2-2	-	-	TRBV30
CASSRTGVYGYTF	TGTGCCAGCAGTCGGACAGGGGTCTATGGCTACACCTTC	TRBJ1-2	TRBD1	-	TRBV6-5
CASSYMSGGGYGYTF	TGTGCCAGCAGTTACATGTCAGGGGGCGGGTATGGCTACACCTTC	TRBJ1-2	TRBD1	-	TRBV6-5
CASGGARETQYF	TGTGCCAGCGGAGGGGCTAGAGAGACCCAGTACTTC	TRBJ2-5	-	-	TRBV7-9
CASSKFQGRDEQYF	TGTGCCAGCAGCAAATTTCAGGGCAGGGACGAGCAGTACTTC	TRBJ2-7	-	-	TRBV21-1
CASSAAQGRDGYTF	TGTGCCAGCAGTGCTGCACAGGGAAGAGATGGCTACACCTTC	TRBJ1-2	-	few	TRBV2
CSAQTSRTQYF	TGCAGTGCCCAGACTAGTCGGACCCAGTACTTC	TRBJ2-5	-	-	TRBV20-1
CASSRTKLEGSGYTF	TGCGCCAGCAGCCGTACGAAACTTGAGGGTTCTGGCTACACCTTC	TRBJ1-2	-	-	TRBV5-1
CASSSQGTDGYTF	TGTGCCAGCAGTTCACAGGGTACCGATGGCTACACCTTC	TRBJ1-2	-	-	TRBV28
CASRPSGGASSGNTIYF	TGCGCCAGCAGACCCTCAGGAGGGGCAAGCTCTGGAAACACCATATATTTT	TRBJ1-3	-	-	TRBV4-3
CASSDRRGNYGEKLFF	TGTGCCAGCAGTGATCGGAGGGGTAACTACGGTGAAAAACTGTTTTTT	TRBJ1-4	-	few	TRBV6-1
CASSFLGSSYNEQFF	TGTGCCAGCAGTTTCCTGGGGAGCTCCTACAATGAGCAGTTCTTC	TRBJ2-1	-	-	TRBV28
CAWSLQENTGELFF	TGTGCCTGGAGTTTACAGGAGAACACCGGGGAGCTGTTTTTT	TRBJ2-2	-	-	TRBV30
CASSQGWGGQETQYF	TGCGCCAGCAGCCAAGGCTGGGGGGGACAAGAGACCCAGTACTTC	TRBJ2-5	TRBD2	-	TRBV4-3
CASSFGGDNQPQHF	TGTGCCAGCAGCTTTGGGGGGGACAATCAGCCCCAGCATTTT	TRBJ1-5	-	-	TRBV7-9
CAISENGRIGELFF	TGTGCCATCAGTGAAAATGGGAGGATCGGGGAGCTGTTTTTT	TRBJ2-2	-	few	TRBV10-3
CASSYSGLAITQYF	TGTGCCAGCAGTTACTCCGGACTAGCAATCACCCAGTACTTC	TRBJ2-5	TRBD2	once	TRBV6-5
CASCGYSNSPLHF	TGTGCCAGCTGTGGATACAGTAATTCACCCCTCCACTTT	TRBJ1-6	-	-	TRBV6-1
CASSMSQQGENEKLFF	TGTGCCAGTAGTATGTCACAACAGGGGGAGAATGAAAAACTGTTTTTT	TRBJ1-4	TRBD1	once	TRBV19
CASSSTNYGYPF	TGTGCCAGCAGTTCAACTAACTATGGCTACCCCTTC	TRBJ1-2	-	-	TRBV6-5
CASSLKVGGTSTDTQYF	TGTGCCAGCAGCCTAAAGGTTGGGGGGACTTCCACAGATACGCAGTATTTT	TRBJ2-3	-	-	TRBV5-4
CASSLEASANNEQFF	TGTGCCAGCAGCTTGGAGGCTAGCGCGAACAATGAGCAGTTCTTC	TRBJ2-1	-	few	TRBV5-6
CASSRLGPSGNTIYF	TGTGCCAGTAGTAGACTGGGGCCCTCTGGAAACACCATATATTTT	TRBJ1-3	-	once	TRBV19
CAWTPGQGLYGYTF	TGTGCCTGGACCCCTGGACAGGGCTTGTATGGCTACACCTTC	TRBJ1-2	TRBD1	once	TRBV30
CASSSGQNQETQYF	TGTGCCAGCAGCTCTGGACAGAACCAAGAGACCCAGTACTTC	TRBJ2-5	-	-	TRBV5-4
CASSIYSDRPYGYTF	TGTGCCAGTAGTATATATAGTGACAGACCCTATGGCTACACCTTC	TRBJ1-2	-	once	TRBV19
CASSPKGLANTGELFF	TGTGCCAGCAGCCCCAAGGGACTAGCGAACACCGGGGAGCTGTTTTTT	TRBJ2-2	TRBD2	-	TRBV7-8
CASSPQTGGSNSPLHF	TGTGCCAGCAGCCCCCAGACAGGGGGGAGCAATTCACCCCTCCACTTT	TRBJ1-6	TRBD1	-	TRBV11-3
CASSSSGTWDSPLHF	TGTGCCAGCAGTTCAAGCGGGACATGGGATTCACCCCTCCACTTT	TRBJ1-6	-	once	TRBV27
CATSSPGGDTPNEKLFF	TGTGCCACCAGCAGTCCTGGGGGGGACACACCTAATGAAAAACTGTTTTTT	TRBJ1-4	-	few	TRBV15
CASSSLQVTDTQYF	TGTGCCAGCAGTTCTCTACAGGTAACAGATACGCAGTATTTT	TRBJ2-3	-	-	TRBV28
CASSEQLNTEAFF	TGTGCCAGTAGCGAACAGCTGAACACTGAAGCTTTCTTT	TRBJ1-1	-	once	TRBV19
CASSKGTGEYNEQFF	TGTGCCAGCAGTAAGGGGACAGGGGAATACAATGAGCAGTTCTTC	TRBJ2-1	TRBD1	once	TRBV27
CASRETGMGTGELFF	TGTGCCAGCAGAGAGACAGGGATGGGGACCGGGGAGCTGTTTTTT	TRBJ2-2	TRBD1	-	TRBV6-5
CASSTGESQPQHF	TGTGCCAGCAGTACAGGGGAGAGTCAGCCCCAGCATTTT	TRBJ1-5	TRBD1	-	TRBV6-1